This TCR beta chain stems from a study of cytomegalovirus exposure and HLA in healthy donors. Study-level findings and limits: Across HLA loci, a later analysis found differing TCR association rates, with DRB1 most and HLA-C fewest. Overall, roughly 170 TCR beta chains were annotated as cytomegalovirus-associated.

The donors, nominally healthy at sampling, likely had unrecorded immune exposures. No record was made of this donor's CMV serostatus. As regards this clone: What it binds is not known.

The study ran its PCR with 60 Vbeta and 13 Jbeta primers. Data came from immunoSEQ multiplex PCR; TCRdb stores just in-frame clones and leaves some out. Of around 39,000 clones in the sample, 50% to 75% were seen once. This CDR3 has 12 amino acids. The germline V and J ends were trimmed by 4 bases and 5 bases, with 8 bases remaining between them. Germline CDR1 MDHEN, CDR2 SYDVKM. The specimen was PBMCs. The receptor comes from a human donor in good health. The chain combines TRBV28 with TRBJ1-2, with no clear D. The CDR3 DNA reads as TGTGCCAGCAGTTCTACTCTGTATGGCTACACCTTC. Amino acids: CASSSTLYGYTF.